In its sample, the clone carrying this T cell receptor beta chain was seen once. CDR3 length equals 16 residues. V lost 4 bases, J lost 3 bases, and 19 bases lay in between. In germline, CDR1 is SGHTS, CDR2 YDEGEE. This entry is derived from a study of blood T cell repertoires in COVID-19. The overall study: Samples representing acute and convalescent COVID-19 were sourced from the United States, Italy and Spain. Sources were T cells, B-cell-depleted T cells, or PBMCs; the material itself was cDNA or gDNA.

Study processing details: Amplification of reference gene primers was used by the study to estimate nucleated cell counts. Profiled with immunoSEQ multiplex PCR; TCRdb holds only in-frame clones, not every one. That table is the source of V, J and clone size, and D and trimming were worked out from the DNA. The sample has more than 75,000 clones, around nine tenths seen once. The rearrangement joins TRBV5-8 to TRBJ1-2, with a weak D call TRBD1 (5 bases). Sequenced: peripheral blood. This clonotype was obtained from a woman older than 75 with active COVID-19. The CDR3 coding sequence is TGTGCCAGCAGCCGGGGGGGAGCTTCGACCTACTATGGCTACACCTTC. It encodes CASSRGGASTYYGYTF. Supplemented by reference TRBV5-8 and TRBJ1-2, the full variable domain reads EAGVTQSPTHLIKTRGQQATLRCSPISGHTSVYWYQQALGLGLQFLLWYDEGEERNRGNFPPRFSGRQFPNYSSELNVNALELEDSALYLCASSRGGASTYYGYTFGSGTRLTVV.